This section outlines one T cell receptor beta chain sequence together with its context. PCR was performed a second time for about 7 to 11 cycles using a sample-barcoded 5' primer and a J-beta primer mix. From the 5' RACE reads, TCRdb called clonotypes with MiXCR, one entry per CDR3 protein. The sample contains 1.5 million to 2 million distinct CDR3 sequences, 28% of which appear only once. The data were obtained in a study of blood T cells in healthy people across ages. CDR3 length: 15 amino acids. Unmatched junction bases numbered 6, after V lost 5 bases and J lost 0 bases. Germline V gene lookup returns CDR1 SEHNR and CDR2 FQNEAQ (reference sequence).

V is TRBV7-9 and J is TRBJ1-1; the match to TRBD1 covers 7 bases. This TCR was recovered from a young woman in good health. Sequencing was done on a sample of blood. The CDR3 protein is CASSGQGGMNTEAFF. The CDR3 bases are TGTGCCAGCAGCGGGCAGGGGGGAATGAACACTGAAGCTTTCTTT.